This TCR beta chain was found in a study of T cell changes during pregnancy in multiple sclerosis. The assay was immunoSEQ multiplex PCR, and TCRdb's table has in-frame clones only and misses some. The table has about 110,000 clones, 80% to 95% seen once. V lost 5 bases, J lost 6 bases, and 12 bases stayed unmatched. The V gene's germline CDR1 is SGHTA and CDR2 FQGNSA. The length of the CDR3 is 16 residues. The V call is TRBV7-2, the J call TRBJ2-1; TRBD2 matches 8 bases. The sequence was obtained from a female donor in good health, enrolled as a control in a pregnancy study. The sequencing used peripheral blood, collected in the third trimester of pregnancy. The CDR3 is CASSLGAGLGINEQFF. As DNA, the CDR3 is TGTGCCAGCAGCCTGGGGGCGGGACTAGGTATCAATGAGCAGTTCTTC.